This record covers a single TCR beta chain. The sample comes from a study of blood T cell repertoires in COVID-19. This CDR3 has 13 amino acids. Trimming cost V 6 bases and J 1 base, with 4 bases left between them. The germline CDR1 and CDR2 sequences are SGHAT and FQNNGV. The assay was immunoSEQ multiplex PCR, and TCRdb's table has in-frame clones only and misses some. The data hold over 10,000 clones, with 75% to 90% observed a single time. This receptor was identified in an elderly man with acute or convalescent COVID-19. The rearrangement uses TRBV11-2 and TRBJ2-6; D not certain. Sequenced: peripheral blood. CDR3 sequence reads: CASSISGANVLTF. CDR3 DNA: TGTGCCAGCAGTATTTCTGGGGCCAACGTCCTGACTTTC.